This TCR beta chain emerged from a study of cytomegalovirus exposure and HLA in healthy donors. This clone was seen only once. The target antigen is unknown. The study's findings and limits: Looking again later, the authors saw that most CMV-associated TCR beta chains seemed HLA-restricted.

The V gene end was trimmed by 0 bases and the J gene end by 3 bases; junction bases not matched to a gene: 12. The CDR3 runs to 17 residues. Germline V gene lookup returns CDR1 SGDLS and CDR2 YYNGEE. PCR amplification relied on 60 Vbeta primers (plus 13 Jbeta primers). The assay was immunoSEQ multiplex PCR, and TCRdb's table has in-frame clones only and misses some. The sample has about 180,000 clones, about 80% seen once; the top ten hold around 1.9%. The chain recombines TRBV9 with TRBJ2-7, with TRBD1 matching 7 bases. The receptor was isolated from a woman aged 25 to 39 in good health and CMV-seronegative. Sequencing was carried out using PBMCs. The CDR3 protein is CASSVGVTGNLNYEQYF. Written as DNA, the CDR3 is TGTGCCAGCAGCGTAGGGGTGACAGGGAATTTAAACTACGAGCAGTACTTC.